One sample yielded the 3 T cell receptor beta chains listed below, sequenced in a study of T cell responses to AZD1222 COVID-19 vaccine. Clones were sequenced by immunoSEQ multiplex PCR, and TCRdb holds only the in-frame ones, with some missing. This sample yields about 59,000 clones, of which roughly 84% are seen a single time; around 6.6% belongs to the top ten. The sequences come from peripheral blood, collected on day 0 of AZD1222 vaccination. The receptor source for this set is an adult in good health.

The gene calls are TRBV20-1 and TRBJ1-5, with 8 bases identical to TRBD1. After removal of 6 bases from V and 7 bases from J, the junction contained 2 bases not matched to a gene. Germline V gene lookup returns CDR1 DFQATT and CDR2 SNEGSKA (reference sequence). The CDR3 spans 11 residues. DNA of the CDR3: TGCAGTGCCGGACAGGGCCAGCCCCAGCATTTT. Translated: CSAGQGQPQHF.

The chain recombines TRBV3-1 (or the pseudogene TRBV3-2) with TRBJ1-2; tentative D call: TRBD1 (6 bases). Trimming cost V 5 bases and J 4 bases, with 14 bases left between them. The CDR3 is 14 amino acids. Per the germline V gene, CDR1 is LGHDT and CDR2 is YNNKEL (reference sequence). Here the CDR3 reads CASSALTGIYGYTF. CDR3 sequence (DNA): TGTGCCAGCAGCGCCCTAACAGGGATCTATGGCTACACCTTC.

The chain employs TRBV12-5 and TRBJ2-1; 13 bases agree with TRBD2. CDR3 length equals 13 residues. Unmatched junction bases numbered 0, after V lost 6 bases and J lost 7 bases. Germline-derived CDR1 and CDR2 are LGHNT and FRNRAP. CDR3: CASGTSGGNEQFF. For the CDR3, the DNA is TGTGCTAGTGGGACTAGCGGGGGGAATGAGCAGTTCTTC.